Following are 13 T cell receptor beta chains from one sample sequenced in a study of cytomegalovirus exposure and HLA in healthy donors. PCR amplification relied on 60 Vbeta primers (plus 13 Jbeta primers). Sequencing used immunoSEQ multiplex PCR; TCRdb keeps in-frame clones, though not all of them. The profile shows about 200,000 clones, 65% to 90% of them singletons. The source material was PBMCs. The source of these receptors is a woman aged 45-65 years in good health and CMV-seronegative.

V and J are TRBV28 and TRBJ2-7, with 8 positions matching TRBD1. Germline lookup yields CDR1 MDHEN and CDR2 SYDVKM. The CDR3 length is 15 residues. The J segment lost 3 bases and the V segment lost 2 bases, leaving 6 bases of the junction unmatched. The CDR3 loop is CASSLKDRAIYEQYF. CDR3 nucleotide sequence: TGTGCCAGCAGTTTAAAGGACAGGGCTATCTACGAGCAGTACTTC.

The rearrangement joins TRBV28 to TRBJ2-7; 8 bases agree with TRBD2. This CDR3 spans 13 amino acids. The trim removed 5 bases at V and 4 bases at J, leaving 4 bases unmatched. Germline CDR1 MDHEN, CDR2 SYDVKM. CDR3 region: CASSGGTSYEQYF. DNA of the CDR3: TGTGCCAGCAGTGGGGGGACTAGTTACGAGCAGTACTTC.

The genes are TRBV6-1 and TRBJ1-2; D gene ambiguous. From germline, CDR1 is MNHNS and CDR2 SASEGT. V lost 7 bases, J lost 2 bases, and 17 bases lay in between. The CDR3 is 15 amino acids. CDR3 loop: CASTREVGLNYGYTF. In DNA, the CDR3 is TGTGCCAGCACCCGGGAGGTGGGGTTGAACTATGGCTACACCTTC.

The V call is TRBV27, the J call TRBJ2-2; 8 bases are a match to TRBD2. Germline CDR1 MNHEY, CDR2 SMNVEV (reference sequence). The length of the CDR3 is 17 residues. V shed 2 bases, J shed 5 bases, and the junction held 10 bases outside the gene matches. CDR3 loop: CASSLSFGRARTGELFF. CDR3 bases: TGTGCCAGCAGTTTAAGTTTCGGGAGGGCTAGGACCGGGGAGCTGTTTTTT.

The CDR3 loop is CASSGRGTSGIDEQYF. CDR3 bases: TGTGCCAGCAGTGGAAGGGGGACTAGCGGGATTGATGAGCAGTACTTC. This chain links TRBV2 with TRBJ2-7, with 13 bases fitting TRBD2. The ends lost 4 bases at V and 7 bases at J; junction bases unmatched: 10. The CDR3 has 16 amino acids. Germline values: CDR1 SNHLY, CDR2 FYNNEI.

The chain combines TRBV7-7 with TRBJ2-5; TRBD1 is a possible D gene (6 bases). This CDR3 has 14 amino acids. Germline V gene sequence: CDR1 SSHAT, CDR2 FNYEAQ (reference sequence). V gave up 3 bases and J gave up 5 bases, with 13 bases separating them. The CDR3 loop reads CASSLAGARETQYF. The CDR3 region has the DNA TGTGCCAGCAGCTTGGCAGGGGCGAGGGAGACCCAGTACTTC. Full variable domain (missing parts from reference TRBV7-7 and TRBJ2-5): GAGVSQSPRYKVTKRGQDVTLRCDPISSHATLYWYQQALGQGPEFLTYFNYEAQPDKSGLPSDRFSAERPEGSISTLTIQRTEQRDSAMYRCASSLAGARETQYFGPGTRLLVL.

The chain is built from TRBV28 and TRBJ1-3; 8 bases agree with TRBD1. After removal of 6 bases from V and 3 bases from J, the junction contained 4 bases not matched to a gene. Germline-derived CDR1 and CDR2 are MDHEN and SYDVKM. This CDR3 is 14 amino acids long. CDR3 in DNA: TGTGCCAGCAGATCAGGGGGCCGTGGAAACACCATATATTTT. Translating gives CASRSGGRGNTIYF. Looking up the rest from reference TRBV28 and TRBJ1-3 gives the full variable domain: DVKVTQSSRYLVKRTGEKVFLECVQDMDHENMFWYRQDPGLGLRLIYFSYDVKMKEKGDIPEGYSVSREKKERFSLILESASTNQTSMYLCASRSGGRGNTIYFGEGSWLTVV.

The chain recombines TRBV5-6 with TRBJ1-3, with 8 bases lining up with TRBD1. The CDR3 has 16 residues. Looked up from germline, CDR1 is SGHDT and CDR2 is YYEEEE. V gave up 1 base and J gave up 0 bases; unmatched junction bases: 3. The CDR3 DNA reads TGTGCCAGCAGCTTGCTCGGACAGGGCTCTGGAAACACCATATATTTT. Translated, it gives CASSLLGQGSGNTIYF. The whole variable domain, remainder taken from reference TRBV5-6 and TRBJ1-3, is DAGVTQSPTHLIKTRGQQVTLRCSPKSGHDTVSWYQQALGQGPQFIFQYYEEEERQRGNFPDRFSGHQFPNYSSELNVNALLLGDSALYLCASSLLGQGSGNTIYFGEGSWLTVV.

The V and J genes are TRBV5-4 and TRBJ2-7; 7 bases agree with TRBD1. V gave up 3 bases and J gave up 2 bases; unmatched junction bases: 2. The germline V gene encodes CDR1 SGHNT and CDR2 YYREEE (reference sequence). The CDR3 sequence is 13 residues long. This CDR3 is CASSSGGPYEQYF. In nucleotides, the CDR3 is TGTGCCAGCAGCTCAGGGGGACCCTACGAGCAGTACTTC.

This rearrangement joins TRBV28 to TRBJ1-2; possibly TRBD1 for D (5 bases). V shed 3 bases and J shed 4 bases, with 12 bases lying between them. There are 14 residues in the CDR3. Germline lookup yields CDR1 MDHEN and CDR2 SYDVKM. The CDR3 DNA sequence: TGTGCCAGCAGTTTGGGGGGTTTAAGCTATGGCTACACCTTC. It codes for CASSLGGLSYGYTF.

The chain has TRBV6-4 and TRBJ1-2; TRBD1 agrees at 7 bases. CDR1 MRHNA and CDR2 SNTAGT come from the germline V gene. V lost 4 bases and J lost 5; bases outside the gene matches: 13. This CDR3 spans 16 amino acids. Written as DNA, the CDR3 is TGTGCCAGCAGTGCACAACCGGGACAGAAAACATATGGCTACACCTTC. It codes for CASSAQPGQKTYGYTF.

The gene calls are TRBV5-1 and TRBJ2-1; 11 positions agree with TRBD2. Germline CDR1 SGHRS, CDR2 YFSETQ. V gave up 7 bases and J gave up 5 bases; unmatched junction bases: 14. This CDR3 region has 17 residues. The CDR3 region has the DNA TGCGCCAGCGGACTACTTAGCGGGAGGGCGATAAACAATGAGCAGTTCTTC. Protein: CASGLLSGRAINNEQFF.

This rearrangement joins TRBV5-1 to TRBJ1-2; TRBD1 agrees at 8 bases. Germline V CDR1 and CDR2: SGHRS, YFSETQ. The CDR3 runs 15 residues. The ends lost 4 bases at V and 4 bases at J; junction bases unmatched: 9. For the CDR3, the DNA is TGCGCCAGCAGCCCCTCCCAGGGGGCTAGCTATGGCTACACCTTC. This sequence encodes CASSPSQGASYGYTF.